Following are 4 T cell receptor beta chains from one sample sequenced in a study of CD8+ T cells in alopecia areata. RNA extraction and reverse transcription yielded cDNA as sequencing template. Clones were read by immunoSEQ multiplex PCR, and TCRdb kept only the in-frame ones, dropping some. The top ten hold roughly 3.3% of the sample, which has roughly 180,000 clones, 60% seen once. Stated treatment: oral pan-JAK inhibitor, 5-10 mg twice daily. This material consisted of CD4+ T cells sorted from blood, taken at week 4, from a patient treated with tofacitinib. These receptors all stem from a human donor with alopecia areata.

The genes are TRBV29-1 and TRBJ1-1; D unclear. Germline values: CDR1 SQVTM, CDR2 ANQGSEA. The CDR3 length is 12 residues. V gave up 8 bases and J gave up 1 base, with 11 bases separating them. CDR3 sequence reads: CSPSQKNTEAFF. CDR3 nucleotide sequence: TGCAGCCCGAGTCAGAAGAACACTGAAGCTTTCTTT.

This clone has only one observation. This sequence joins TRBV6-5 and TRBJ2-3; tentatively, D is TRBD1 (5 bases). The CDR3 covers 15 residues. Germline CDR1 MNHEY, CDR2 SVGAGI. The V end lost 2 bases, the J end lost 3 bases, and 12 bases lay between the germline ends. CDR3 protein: CASSYGAGATDTQYF. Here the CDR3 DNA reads TGTGCCAGCAGTTACGGGGCAGGTGCGACAGATACGCAGTATTTT.

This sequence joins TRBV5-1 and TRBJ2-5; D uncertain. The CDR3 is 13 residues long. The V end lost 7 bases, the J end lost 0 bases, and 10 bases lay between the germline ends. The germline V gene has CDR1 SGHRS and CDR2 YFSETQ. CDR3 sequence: CASGIHYQETQYF. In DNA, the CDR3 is TGCGCCAGCGGGATACACTACCAAGAGACCCAGTACTTC.

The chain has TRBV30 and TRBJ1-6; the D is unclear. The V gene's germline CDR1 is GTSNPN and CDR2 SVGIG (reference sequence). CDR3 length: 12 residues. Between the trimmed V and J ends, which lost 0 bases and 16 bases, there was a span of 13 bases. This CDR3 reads CAWSVRVQSLHF. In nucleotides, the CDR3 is TGTGCCTGGAGTGTACGCGTCCAGAGTCTCCACTTT.